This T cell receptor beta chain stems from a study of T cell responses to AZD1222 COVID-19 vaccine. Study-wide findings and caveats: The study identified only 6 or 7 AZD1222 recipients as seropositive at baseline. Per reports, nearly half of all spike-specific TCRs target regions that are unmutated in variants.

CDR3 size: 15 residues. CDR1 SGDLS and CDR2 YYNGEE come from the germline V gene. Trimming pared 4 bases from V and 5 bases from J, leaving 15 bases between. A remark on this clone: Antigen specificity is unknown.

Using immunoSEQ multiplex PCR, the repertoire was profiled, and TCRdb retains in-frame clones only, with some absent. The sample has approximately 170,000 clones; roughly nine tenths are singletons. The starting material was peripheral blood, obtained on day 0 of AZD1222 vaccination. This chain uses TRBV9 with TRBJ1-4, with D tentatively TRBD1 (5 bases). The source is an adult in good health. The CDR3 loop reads CASSPVGRTNEKLFF. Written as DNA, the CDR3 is TGTGCCAGCAGCCCAGTAGGACGGACAAATGAAAAACTGTTTTTT.